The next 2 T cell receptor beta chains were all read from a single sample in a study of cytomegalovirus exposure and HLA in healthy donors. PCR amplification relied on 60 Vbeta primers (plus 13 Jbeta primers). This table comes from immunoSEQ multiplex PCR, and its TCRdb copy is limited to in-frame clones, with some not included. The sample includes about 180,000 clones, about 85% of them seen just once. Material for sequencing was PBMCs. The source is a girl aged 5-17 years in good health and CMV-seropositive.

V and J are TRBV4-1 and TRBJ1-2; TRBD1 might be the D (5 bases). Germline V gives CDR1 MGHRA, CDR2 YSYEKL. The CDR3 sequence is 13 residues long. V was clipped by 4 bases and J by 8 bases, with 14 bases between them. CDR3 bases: TGCGCCAGCAGCCCCGGGGGGGTAGGGGGCTACACCTTC. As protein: CASSPGGVGGYTF.

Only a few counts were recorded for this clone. CDR3 coding DNA: TGCGCCAGCAGCCAAGAGAGGTTGGCGGGAGGGAGAGATACGCAGTATTTT. It yields the protein CASSQERLAGGRDTQYF. The V call is TRBV4-1, the J call TRBJ2-3, with 9 bases fitting TRBD2. Trimming took 0 bases from V and 5 from J; bases not matched to a gene: 9. This CDR3 has 17 amino acids. Germline assignment: CDR1 MGHRA and CDR2 YSYEKL.